The 21 T cell receptor beta chains listed next were all sequenced from one sample in a study of blood T cell repertoires in COVID-19. Measured with immunoSEQ multiplex PCR; TCRdb has only the in-frame clones, and not every one. The sample lists about 130,000 clones, 65% to 85% occurring once. The sequencing sample was made of peripheral blood. These receptors were collected from a man aged 25-45 years with COVID-19, enrolled during active disease.

This clone was counted once. The chain uses TRBV12-1 and TRBJ2-1; the tabulated D call, TRBD2, remains unverified against the DNA. TRBV12-1 is termed a pseudogene. The CDR3 is 12 amino acids. The chain's CDR3 is CASSFRRCEQFF. The CDR3 DNA sequence: TGTGCCAGCAGCTTTCGGAGATGTGAGCAGTTCTTC.

This clone was counted ten times or more. This chain connects TRBV27 to TRBJ1-2; maybe TRBD1 (6 bases). The V end lost 5 bases, the J end lost 2 bases, and 21 bases lay between the germline ends. There are 17 residues in the CDR3. Germline assignment: CDR1 MNHEY and CDR2 SMNVEV (reference sequence). The CDR3 DNA sequence: TGTGCCAGCAGTCCGTACCCATCCGGGACAAAAAACTATGGCTACACCTTC. Translated, it gives CASSPYPSGTKNYGYTF.

The rearrangement links TRBV2 to TRBJ2-3; 9 nucleotides line up with TRBD2. Germline V CDR1 and CDR2: SNHLY, FYNNEI. This CDR3 has 16 amino acids. The V segment lost 2 bases and the J segment 4 bases; nucleotides outside the gene matches: 7. The CDR3 protein is CASSETGRGGPDTQYF. The DNA of the CDR3 is TGTGCCAGCAGTGAAACTGGGCGGGGGGGCCCAGATACGCAGTATTTT.

The chain carries TRBV7-2 and TRBJ2-3; 8 nucleotides line up with TRBD2. The J segment lost 5 bases and the V segment lost 3 bases, leaving 4 bases of the junction unmatched. CDR3 length equals 14 residues. In germline, CDR1 is SGHTA, CDR2 FQGNSA. The CDR3 here is CASSFSAGGDTQYF. The CDR3 nucleotides read TGTGCCAGCAGCTTTAGCGCGGGGGGAGATACGCAGTATTTT.

The chain couples TRBV28 to TRBJ2-3; D not certain. CDR1 MDHEN and CDR2 SYDVKM come from the germline V gene. Trimming removed 3 bases at V and 5 bases at J, with 3 bases between. This CDR3 has 11 residues. For the CDR3, the DNA is TGTGCCAGCAGTTTTAGAGATACGCAGTATTTT. It translates to CASSFRDTQYF. Supplemented by reference TRBV28 and TRBJ2-3, the full variable domain reads DVKVTQSSRYLVKRTGEKVFLECVQDMDHENMFWYRQDPGLGLRLIYFSYDVKMKEKGDIPEGYSVSREKKERFSLILESASTNQTSMYLCASSFRDTQYFGPGTRLTVL.

The chain employs TRBV5-4 and TRBJ2-5; 8 bases agree with TRBD2. After removal of 4 bases from V and 5 bases from J, the junction contained 13 bases not matched to a gene. There are 16 residues in the CDR3. Per germline, CDR1 SGHNT and CDR2 YYREEE (reference sequence). The CDR3 spells CASSGRAGVELETQYF. CDR3 DNA sequence: TGTGCCAGCAGCGGGCGAGCGGGAGTGGAGTTGGAGACCCAGTACTTC.

The rearrangement links TRBV28 to TRBJ1-1, with 9 bases fitting TRBD1. The CDR3 is 14 amino acids. Germline trimming cut 6 bases from V and 8 bases from J; bases unmatched to any gene: 10. The V gene's germline CDR1 is MDHEN and CDR2 SYDVKM. CDR3 sequence (DNA): TGTGCCAGCAGGAGACTACAGGGGGCAGGGGAAGCTTTCTTT. Its protein is CASRRLQGAGEAFF.

The chain couples TRBV5-6 to TRBJ2-7; 9 bases are shared with TRBD1. This CDR3 has 16 amino acids. Germline CDR1 reads SGHDT; CDR2 reads YYEEEE. J lost 4 bases, V lost 4 bases, and 12 bases had no gene match. The CDR3 loop reads CASSLGGTGNRYEQYF. Written as DNA, the CDR3 is TGTGCCAGCAGCCTGGGAGGGACAGGGAATAGGTACGAGCAGTACTTC.

CDR3 amino acids: CASSSDLGGGYEQYF. As DNA, the CDR3 is TGCGCCAGCAGCTCGGATTTGGGAGGGGGGTACGAGCAGTACTTC. V and J are TRBV5-1 and TRBJ2-7, with a tentative D call TRBD2 (7 bases). The germline V and J ends were trimmed by 3 bases and 4 bases, with 17 bases remaining between them. The CDR3 length is 15 residues. Per the germline V gene, CDR1 is SGHRS and CDR2 is YFSETQ. The whole variable domain, remainder taken from reference TRBV5-1 and TRBJ2-7, is KAGVTQTPRYLIKTRGQQVTLSCSPISGHRSVSWYQQTPGQGLQFLFEYFSETQRNKGNFPGRFSGRQFSNSRSEMNVSTLELGDSALYLCASSSDLGGGYEQYFGPGTRLTVT.

This clone was seen a handful of times. This rearrangement joins TRBV29-1 to TRBJ1-6; D is undetermined. The CDR3 length is 15 residues. Between the trimmed V and J ends, which lost 0 bases and 7 bases, there was a span of 13 bases. Germline CDR1 SQVTM, CDR2 ANQGSEA. CDR3 DNA: TGCAGCGTTGAAGATCGGGCAGGAGGCAATTCACCCCTCCACTTT. This translates into CSVEDRAGGNSPLHF.

The V call is TRBV5-1, the J call TRBJ1-1; D might be TRBD1 (6 bases). CDR1 is SGHRS, CDR2 YFSETQ, per germline. This CDR3 comprises 13 residues. V shed 1 base and J shed 3 bases, with 7 bases lying between them. The CDR3 sequence: CASSLKGDTEAFF. The CDR3 nucleotides are TGCGCCAGCAGCTTGAAGGGGGACACTGAAGCTTTCTTT.

The gene calls are TRBV29-1 and TRBJ1-1; D is perhaps TRBD1 (5 bases). V was trimmed by 4 bases and J by 7 bases, leaving 13 bases between them. Germline V gene sequence: CDR1 SQVTM, CDR2 ANQGSEA. The CDR3 is made up of 12 amino acids. CDR3 sequence: CSVAGGSLEAFF. CDR3 coding DNA: TGCAGCGTTGCGGGGGGGTCCCTTGAAGCTTTCTTT.

The rearrangement uses TRBV5-1 and TRBJ2-7; weak D call: TRBD1 (5 bases). Germline V gives CDR1 SGHRS, CDR2 YFSETQ. The CDR3 spans 15 residues. The V gene lost 0 bases and the J gene lost 3 bases, with 13 bases spanning the gap. The CDR3: CASSLGPDSVYEQYF. The CDR3, as DNA: TGCGCCAGCAGCTTGGGCCCCGACAGTGTCTACGAGCAGTACTTC. The full variable domain, completed using reference TRBV5-1 and TRBJ2-7, is KAGVTQTPRYLIKTRGQQVTLSCSPISGHRSVSWYQQTPGQGLQFLFEYFSETQRNKGNFPGRFSGRQFSNSRSEMNVSTLELGDSALYLCASSLGPDSVYEQYFGPGTRLTVT.

The chain combines TRBV7-3 with TRBJ2-1; D possibly corresponds to TRBD2 (6 bases). V dropped 4 bases and J dropped 3 bases, with 10 bases sitting between them. The CDR3 consists of 14 residues. Germline CDR1 SGHTA, CDR2 FQGTGA. This CDR3 reads CASSSGSHYNEQFF. The CDR3 DNA sequence: TGTGCCAGCAGCTCCGGGAGCCACTACAATGAGCAGTTCTTC.

V is TRBV6-5 and J is TRBJ1-1; D gene ambiguous. The V end lost 8 bases, the J end lost 4 bases, and 14 bases lay between the germline ends. The CDR3 extends over 13 amino acids. CDR1 MNHEY and CDR2 SVGAGI come from the germline V gene. The CDR3 spells CASRRTGGTEAFF. Here the CDR3 DNA reads TGTGCCAGCCGACGGACGGGAGGCACTGAAGCTTTCTTT.

The chain employs TRBV7-3 and TRBJ2-1; 7 bases align to TRBD1. V lost 2 bases and J lost 4; bases outside the gene matches: 5. Germline V gives CDR1 SGHTA, CDR2 FQGTGA. The CDR3 is 15 residues long. CDR3 residues: CASSLLGTEYNEQFF. CDR3 nucleotides: TGTGCCAGCAGCTTATTAGGGACAGAGTACAATGAGCAGTTCTTC. The full variable domain, with the rest looked up from reference TRBV7-3 and TRBJ2-1, is GAGVSQTPSNKVTEKGKYVELRCDPISGHTALYWYRQSLGQGPEFLIYFQGTGAADDSGLPNDRFFAVRPEGSVSTLKIQRTERGDSAVYLCASSLLGTEYNEQFFGPGTRLTVL.

This chain connects TRBV30 to TRBJ1-2; D gene unclear. Trimming took off 7 bases at V and 4 bases at J, with 10 bases between the two ends. CDR1 is GTSNPN, CDR2 SVGIG, per germline (reference sequence). The CDR3 consists of 11 residues. CDR3 sequence reads: CASMEGYGYTF. CDR3 nucleotide sequence: TGTGCCTCGATGGAGGGCTATGGCTACACCTTC.

The chain links TRBV30 to TRBJ2-1, with D hard to call. The CDR3 covers 13 residues. Germline V CDR1 and CDR2: GTSNPN, SVGIG (reference sequence). V lost 0 bases to trimming and J lost 4 bases, with 7 bases between them. CDR3 nucleotides: TGTGCCTGGAGTGTAGCGCCTTACAATGAGCAGTTCTTC. This gives the protein CAWSVAPYNEQFF.

The rearrangement links TRBV28 to TRBJ2-7; perhaps TRBD1 as D (6 bases). CDR1 and CDR2 from the germline V gene are MDHEN and SYDVKM. Deletions cut 5 bases from V and 6 bases from J, with 11 bases between. There are 12 residues in the CDR3. CDR3 region: CASSPATGEQYF. CDR3 nucleotides: TGTGCCAGCAGTCCGGCGACAGGCGAGCAGTACTTC. The full variable domain, with the rest looked up from reference TRBV28 and TRBJ2-7, is DVKVTQSSRYLVKRTGEKVFLECVQDMDHENMFWYRQDPGLGLRLIYFSYDVKMKEKGDIPEGYSVSREKKERFSLILESASTNQTSMYLCASSPATGEQYFGPGTRLTVT.

The CDR3 DNA is TGTGCCTGGCATACAGGGCAGGGCAACGAGCAGTACTTC. Translation gives CAWHTGQGNEQYF. This chain connects TRBV30 to TRBJ2-7, with TRBD1 as a possible D gene (6 bases). The germline gives CDR1 GTSNPN, CDR2 SVGIG (reference sequence). This CDR3 region has 13 residues. Trimming removed 5 bases from V and 5 bases from J, with 16 bases in between.

This chain links TRBV11-2 with TRBJ1-1; D possibly corresponds to TRBD1 (5 bases). V was pared by 5 bases and J by 1 base, with 11 bases between. The germline V gene has CDR1 SGHAT and CDR2 FQNNGV. CDR3 length equals 14 residues. The CDR3 sequence: CASSPVQGNTEAFF. The CDR3, as DNA: TGTGCCAGCAGCCCCGTTCAGGGGAACACTGAAGCTTTCTTT.